The entry below describes one TCR beta chain. What antigen it recognizes has not been identified. The sample holds no much larger clone one base away, and base qualities are not on file. These data belong to a study of blood T cell repertoires in COVID-19 (dated by TCRdb to about 2020). About the full investigation: Collaborator samples came from the United States, Italy and Spain and covered acute and convalescent phases of COVID-19. Where available, HLA class I and class II types were obtained from metadata supplied by the sample provider rather than from assay-based typing. The material from the prospective study consisted of cDNA or gDNA derived from T cells, B-cell-depleted T cells, or PBMCs. Nearly every sample came with metadata listing a de-identified subject ID, COVID-19 status, age in years and sex. The repertoires were made available in a free public database intended to serve as a resource for research on the immune response to SARS-CoV-2. The samples were drawn from two sources: the first 160 participants of the ongoing ImmuneRACE study, and 1,200 or so subjects contributed by 6 global collaborators. Deeply sampled blood TCRbeta repertoires from subjects exposed to, actively infected with, or recovered from COVID-19 were included in the dataset. Study-level results and caveats: The amount of clinical and demographic metadata varied by source and participant and was provided uncurated.

Enrolling through a virtual design, the prospective study's participants ranged in age from roughly 18 to 100 years and lived across 20 to 25 United States geographic areas. In the prospective study, participants were assigned to cohorts based on the clinical history participants reported in a screening survey and a study questionnaire. ImmuneRACE Cohort 3 recovered participants were defined by two consecutive negative NP/OP PCR tests, healthcare professional clearance, or symptom resolution. Each participant in the prospective study had whole blood, serum and a nasopharyngeal or oropharyngeal swab collected by mobile phlebotomists. Prospective study participants could optionally give additional blood draws and questionnaires over an approximately 2-month period. Prospective study blood samples were shipped either frozen or at room temperature before DNA extraction. TCRbeta CDR3 regions were amplified from genomic DNA by means of the immunoSEQ Assay, a bias-controlled multiplex PCR. In the source study's methods: The number of nucleated cells in each sample was estimated by amplification of reference gene primers within the assay. To quantify the absolute abundance of each unique TCRbeta CDR3 rearrangement, sequence reads were collapsed and filtered. Productive Simpson clonality was computed per sample as the square root of Simpson's diversity index over productive rearrangements. Here the immuneACCESS table is served through TCRdb, limited to in-frame sequences with V and J called. Missing clones are a known gap in these copies; in checked studies unresolved V genes cover under half, and the rest lacks a known reason. The DNA gave D and trimming, while V, J and clone size come from that table. Recorded for this sample are 150,000 to 200,000 clones; about 90% of them occurred a single time. The ten top clones hold roughly 7% of the sample.

This sequence was found in a woman in her 50s who had recovered from COVID-19. Sequencing input: PBMCs or T cells enriched from blood (not recorded which).

The DNA sequence is TGTGCCAGCAGCTTAAGGCAGGGGGCTGGGGAGACCCAGTACTTC. The resulting protein is CASSLRQGAGETQYF. Here the chain combines TRBV7-9 and TRBJ2-5; 8 bases in between match TRBD1. For CDR1 and CDR2, the germline V gene (reference sequence) lists SEHNR and FQNEAQ. V lost 2 bases and J lost 5 bases, and the count of bases not matched to a germline gene is 7. The CDR3 runs 15 residues from the cysteine to the phenylalanine. The only DNA kept is the CDR3, 45 bases in frame from the first base.